This TCR beta chain was captured by sequencing in a study of OX40 agonist ivuxolimab in advanced cancers. On the study more broadly: The dose-escalation group included hepatocellular carcinoma, melanoma, renal cell carcinoma and head and neck cancer.

Assay: immunoSEQ multiplex PCR; the TCRdb copy retains only in-frame clones and omits some. The sample includes tens of thousands of clones, approximately 83% of them seen just once. CDR3 size: 15 residues. V lost 6 bases, J lost 8 bases, and 23 bases lay in between. Germline assignment: CDR1 GTSNPN and CDR2 SVGIG (reference sequence). The rearrangement uses TRBV30 and TRBJ2-1; D perhaps matches TRBD2 (5 bases). This clonotype originated in an adult with an advanced solid tumor such as melanoma, head and neck, liver or kidney cancer. The sequences come from CD4+ or CD8+ T cells sorted from blood, collected in a trial of the OX40 agonist ivuxolimab. CDR3 in amino acids: CACSNWEPGRDEQFF. The CDR3 DNA reads TGTGCCTGTTCGAATTGGGAGCCGGGTCGAGATGAGCAGTTCTTC.